The 2 T cell receptor beta chains below all came from one sample that was sequenced in a study of blood T cell repertoires in COVID-19. Profiled with immunoSEQ multiplex PCR; TCRdb holds only in-frame clones, not every one. The sample includes approximately 170,000 clones, 70% to 90% of them seen just once. Source material: PBMCs or T cells enriched from blood (not recorded which). All receptors derive from a woman aged 45-60 years who had recovered from COVID-19.

Here the CDR3 reads CASSSHDREGQPQHF. The CDR3 coding sequence is TGTGCCAGCAGTTCACATGACAGGGAAGGGCAGCCCCAGCATTTT. The V gene is TRBV6-5, the J gene TRBJ1-5, with TRBD1 matching over 7 bases. With V trimmed by 4 bases and J by 7 bases, 10 bases remained unmatched. This CDR3 has 15 amino acids. Per the germline V gene, CDR1 is MNHEY and CDR2 is SVGAGI.

This chain uses TRBV29-1 with TRBJ1-2; no firm D call. The germline V gene encodes CDR1 SQVTM and CDR2 ANQGSEA. The CDR3 spans 14 residues. V was pared by 4 bases and J by 8 bases, with 20 bases between. This CDR3 is CSVGRPRDPLGYTF. The CDR3 region has the DNA TGCAGCGTTGGAAGGCCCCGGGATCCCTTAGGCTACACCTTC.